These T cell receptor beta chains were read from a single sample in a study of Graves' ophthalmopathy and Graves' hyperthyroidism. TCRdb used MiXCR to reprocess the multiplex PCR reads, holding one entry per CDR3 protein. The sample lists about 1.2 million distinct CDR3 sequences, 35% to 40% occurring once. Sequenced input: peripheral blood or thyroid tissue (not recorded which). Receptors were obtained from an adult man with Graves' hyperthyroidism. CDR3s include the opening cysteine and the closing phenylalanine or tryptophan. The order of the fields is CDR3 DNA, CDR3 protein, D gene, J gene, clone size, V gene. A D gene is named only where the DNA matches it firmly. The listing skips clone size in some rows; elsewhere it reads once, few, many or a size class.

cdr3_nt: TGTGCCAGCAGTGGACAGGGGGCTTGGACTGAAGCTTTCTTT
cdr3_aa: CASSGQGAWTEAFF
d_call: TRBD1
j_call: TRBJ1-1
clone_size: many
v_call: TRBV25-1

cdr3_nt: TGCGCCAGCAGCTTGGTCGGGACAGGGCGTGGTACTAATGAAAAACTGTTTTTT
cdr3_aa: CASSLVGTGRGTNEKLFF
d_call: TRBD1
j_call: TRBJ1-4
clone_size: -
v_call: TRBV5-1

cdr3_nt: TGCGCCAGCAGTCAAAAAGGACAGGGGTATAATTCACCCCTCCACTTT
cdr3_aa: CASSQKGQGYNSPLHF
d_call: TRBD1
j_call: TRBJ1-6
clone_size: many
v_call: TRBV10-2

cdr3_nt: TGTGCCAGTAGGGGATGGCCTGGCAGTTATGACTACACCTTC
cdr3_aa: CASRGWPGSYDYTF
d_call: -
j_call: TRBJ1-2
clone_size: -
v_call: TRBV19

cdr3_nt: TGTGCCAGCAGCCCCGGTCACGACAGTTCGTGGTATGGCTACACCTTC
cdr3_aa: CASSPGHDSSWYGYTF
d_call: -
j_call: TRBJ1-2
clone_size: many
v_call: TRBV7-8

cdr3_nt: TGCGCCAGCAGAATTGGGCAGGGACCGAACACCGGGGAGCTGTTTTTT
cdr3_aa: CASRIGQGPNTGELFF
d_call: -
j_call: TRBJ2-2
clone_size: -
v_call: TRBV5-1

cdr3_nt: TGTGCCACCCAGCAGACTAGCGGGAACACCGGGGAGCTGTTTTTT
cdr3_aa: CATQQTSGNTGELFF
d_call: TRBD2
j_call: TRBJ2-2
clone_size: -
v_call: TRBV15

cdr3_nt: TGCAGTGCTAGAGTTACAGGGGCCCCGATCCTTTACTTC
cdr3_aa: CSARVTGAPILYF
d_call: TRBD1
j_call: TRBJ2-7
clone_size: few
v_call: TRBV20-1

cdr3_nt: TGTGCCAGCAGACGACAGGTTGCCGGGGGCAATCAGCCCCAGCATTTT
cdr3_aa: CASRRQVAGGNQPQHF
d_call: -
j_call: TRBJ1-5
clone_size: many
v_call: TRBV2

cdr3_nt: TGTGCCAGCAGCTTAGGCGGGTCAACCTACGAGACCCAGTACTTC
cdr3_aa: CASSLGGSTYETQYF
d_call: -
j_call: TRBJ2-5
clone_size: -
v_call: TRBV7-2

cdr3_nt: TGCGCCAGCAGCTGGACGATGGACAGCACCTACGAGCAGTACTTC
cdr3_aa: CASSWTMDSTYEQYF
d_call: -
j_call: TRBJ2-7
clone_size: few
v_call: TRBV5-1

cdr3_nt: TGTGCCAGCAGGCCCCCTGGGGGTTGGAGCGAGCAGTACTTC
cdr3_aa: CASRPPGGWSEQYF
d_call: -
j_call: TRBJ2-7
clone_size: -
v_call: TRBV10-2

cdr3_nt: TGTGCCAGCGGACAAACCGGGGAATATGGCTACACCTTC
cdr3_aa: CASGQTGEYGYTF
d_call: -
j_call: TRBJ1-2
clone_size: -
v_call: TRBV2

cdr3_nt: TGTGCCAGCAGCGGGGGCCGGTACACTGAAGCTTTCTTT
cdr3_aa: CASSGGRYTEAFF
d_call: -
j_call: TRBJ1-1
clone_size: many
v_call: TRBV6-5

cdr3_nt: TGTGCCAGCAGTGAAGCCACGCGGGGAGAGGGGTTCCACGAGCAGTACTTC
cdr3_aa: CASSEATRGEGFHEQYF
d_call: -
j_call: TRBJ2-7
clone_size: -
v_call: TRBV2

cdr3_nt: TGCAGCGTTGAACCCTACTCCGGGATCAGGACCTTC
cdr3_aa: CSVEPYSGIRTF
d_call: -
j_call: TRBJ1-2
clone_size: many
v_call: TRBV29-1

cdr3_nt: TGTGCCAGCAGCTTAGGTGCAGCCGGCGAGACCCAGTACTTC
cdr3_aa: CASSLGAAGETQYF
d_call: -
j_call: TRBJ2-5
clone_size: many
v_call: TRBV7-8

cdr3_nt: TGTGCCAGCAGCGAGGGACCGGGACAGGGGACGTACGAGCAGTACTTC
cdr3_aa: CASSEGPGQGTYEQYF
d_call: TRBD1
j_call: TRBJ2-7
clone_size: -
v_call: TRBV10-3

cdr3_nt: TGCGCCAGCAGCTTTGGACAGAGCACGATCTATGGCTACACCTTC
cdr3_aa: CASSFGQSTIYGYTF
d_call: -
j_call: TRBJ1-2
clone_size: -
v_call: TRBV5-1

cdr3_nt: TGTGCCAGCAATAAAGCGGCAACTAATGAAAAACTGTTTTTT
cdr3_aa: CASNKAATNEKLFF
d_call: -
j_call: TRBJ1-4
clone_size: many
v_call: TRBV2

cdr3_nt: TGTGCCTGGACACAGGGGAACACTGAAGCTTTCTTT
cdr3_aa: CAWTQGNTEAFF
d_call: -
j_call: TRBJ1-1
clone_size: -
v_call: TRBV30

cdr3_nt: TGTGCCACCAGCAGGGGAGGGGCACGCGAGACCCAGTACTTC
cdr3_aa: CATSRGGARETQYF
d_call: TRBD2
j_call: TRBJ2-5
clone_size: many
v_call: TRBV15

cdr3_nt: TGTGCCAGCAGTCCTGGAGGGTTCTCTGGAAACACCATATATTTT
cdr3_aa: CASSPGGFSGNTIYF
d_call: -
j_call: TRBJ1-3
clone_size: many
v_call: TRBV12-3/TRBV12-4

cdr3_nt: TGCAGTGCTAGCCTATCATTCACCAGTCAGCCCCAGCATTTT
cdr3_aa: CSASLSFTSQPQHF
d_call: -
j_call: TRBJ1-5
clone_size: many
v_call: TRBV20-1

cdr3_nt: TGCGCCAGCAGCCAAACGTTGGGGGCTGAAGCTTTCTTT
cdr3_aa: CASSQTLGAEAFF
d_call: -
j_call: TRBJ1-1
clone_size: few
v_call: TRBV4-3

cdr3_nt: TGTGCCAGCTCAACTAGCGGGAGTTGGACCGGGGAGCTGTTTTTT
cdr3_aa: CASSTSGSWTGELFF
d_call: TRBD2
j_call: TRBJ2-2
clone_size: -
v_call: TRBV18

cdr3_nt: TGTGCCAGCAGCTCCCCGACAGGGGGCGCGGGGTATGGCTACACCTTC
cdr3_aa: CASSSPTGGAGYGYTF
d_call: TRBD1
j_call: TRBJ1-2
clone_size: few
v_call: TRBV7-2

cdr3_nt: TGTGCCATCAAGGCGGCAACTAATGAAAAACTGTTTTTT
cdr3_aa: CAIKAATNEKLFF
d_call: -
j_call: TRBJ1-4
clone_size: many
v_call: TRBV10-3

cdr3_nt: TGTGCCAGCAGCTCGCTGGGTTTCGGGAGCAGCTCCTCACCCCTCCACTTT
cdr3_aa: CASSSLGFGSSSSPLHF
d_call: -
j_call: TRBJ1-6
clone_size: many
v_call: TRBV7-2

cdr3_nt: TGTGCCAGCAGCGGTGGACAGAACCCCTACGAGCAGTACTTC
cdr3_aa: CASSGGQNPYEQYF
d_call: -
j_call: TRBJ2-7
clone_size: few
v_call: TRBV5-4

cdr3_nt: TGTGCCAGCAGCCCCGTCCCGGCCCCCTCTGGCGACACCTTC
cdr3_aa: CASSPVPAPSGDTF
d_call: -
j_call: TRBJ1-2
clone_size: -
v_call: TRBV12-3/TRBV12-4

cdr3_nt: TGCACCGTGAGGCGTGGAACCGGGAAGCTGTTTTTT
cdr3_aa: CTVRRGTGKLFF
d_call: -
j_call: TRBJ2-2
clone_size: -
v_call: TRBV29-1

cdr3_nt: TGTGCCAGCAGTTTAGGGGGGCTAGCGGATCAAGAGACCCAGTACTTC
cdr3_aa: CASSLGGLADQETQYF
d_call: -
j_call: TRBJ2-5
clone_size: few
v_call: TRBV10-3

cdr3_nt: TGTGCCAGCAGCCTAACAGGAGGGGCAGGGAGAACCGGGGAGCTGTTTTTT
cdr3_aa: CASSLTGGAGRTGELFF
d_call: -
j_call: TRBJ2-2
clone_size: many
v_call: TRBV7-2

cdr3_nt: TGTGCCAGCAGTTACAGTACATTCCCCCACACCGGGGAGCTGTTTTTT
cdr3_aa: CASSYSTFPHTGELFF
d_call: -
j_call: TRBJ2-2
clone_size: few
v_call: TRBV10-3

cdr3_nt: TGTGCCAGCAGATTCGCGGGGCTGGAGACCCAGTACTTC
cdr3_aa: CASRFAGLETQYF
d_call: -
j_call: TRBJ2-5
clone_size: few
v_call: TRBV28

cdr3_nt: TGTGCCAGCAGTGAACTAGCGGGAGGGGCTGGAAACACCATATATTTT
cdr3_aa: CASSELAGGAGNTIYF
d_call: -
j_call: TRBJ1-3
clone_size: once
v_call: TRBV25-1

cdr3_nt: TGTGCCAGTAGTATAAATCGGAACACTGAAGCTTTCTTT
cdr3_aa: CASSINRNTEAFF
d_call: -
j_call: TRBJ1-1
clone_size: many
v_call: TRBV19

cdr3_nt: TGCGCCACCCTTAGCGGGGGGGCGACCTACGAGCAGTACTTC
cdr3_aa: CATLSGGATYEQYF
d_call: TRBD2
j_call: TRBJ2-7
clone_size: many
v_call: TRBV10-2

cdr3_nt: TGTGCCAGCAGTCGGGACAACCTCTACGAGCAGTACTTC
cdr3_aa: CASSRDNLYEQYF
d_call: -
j_call: TRBJ2-7
clone_size: many
v_call: TRBV2